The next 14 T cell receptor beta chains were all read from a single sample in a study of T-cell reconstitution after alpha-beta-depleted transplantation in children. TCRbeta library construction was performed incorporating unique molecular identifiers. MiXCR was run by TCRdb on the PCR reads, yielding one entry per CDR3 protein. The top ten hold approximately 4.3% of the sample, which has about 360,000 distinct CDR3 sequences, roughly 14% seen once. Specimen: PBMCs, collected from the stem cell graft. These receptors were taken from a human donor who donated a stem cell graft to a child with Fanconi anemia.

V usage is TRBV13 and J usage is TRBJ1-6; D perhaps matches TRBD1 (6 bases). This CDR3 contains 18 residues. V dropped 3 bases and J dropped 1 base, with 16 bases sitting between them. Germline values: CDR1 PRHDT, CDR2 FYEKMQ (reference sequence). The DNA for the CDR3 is TGTGCCAGCAGCTTTTACCGTCCACAGGGATCCTATAATTCACCCCTCCACTTT. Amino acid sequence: CASSFYRPQGSYNSPLHF.

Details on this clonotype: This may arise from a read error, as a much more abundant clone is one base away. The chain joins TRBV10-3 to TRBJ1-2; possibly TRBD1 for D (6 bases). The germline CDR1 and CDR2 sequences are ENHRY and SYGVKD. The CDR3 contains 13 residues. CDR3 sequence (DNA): TGTGCCATCAGTGAGATGGACAGAGCTGGCCACACCTTC. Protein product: CAISEMDRAGHTF.

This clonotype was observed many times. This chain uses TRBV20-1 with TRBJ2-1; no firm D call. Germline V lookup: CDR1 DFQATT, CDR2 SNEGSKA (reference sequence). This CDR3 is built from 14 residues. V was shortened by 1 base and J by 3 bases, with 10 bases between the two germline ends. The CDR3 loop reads CSARGGRSYNEQFF. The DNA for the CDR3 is TGCAGTGCTAGAGGGGGAAGGAGCTACAATGAGCAGTTCTTC.

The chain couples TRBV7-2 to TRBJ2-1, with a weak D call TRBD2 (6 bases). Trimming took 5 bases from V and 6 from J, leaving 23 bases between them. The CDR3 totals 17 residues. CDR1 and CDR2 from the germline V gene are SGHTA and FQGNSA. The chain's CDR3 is CASSRRGGIGLGNEQFF. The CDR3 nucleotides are TGTGCCAGCAGCCGTCGTGGAGGGATCGGTCTTGGCAATGAGCAGTTCTTC.

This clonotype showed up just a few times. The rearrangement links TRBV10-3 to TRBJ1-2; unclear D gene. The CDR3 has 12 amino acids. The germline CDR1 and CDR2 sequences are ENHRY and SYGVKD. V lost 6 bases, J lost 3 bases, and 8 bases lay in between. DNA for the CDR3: TGTGCCATCAGGGTTGGGGACTATGGCTACACCTTC. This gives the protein CAIRVGDYGYTF.

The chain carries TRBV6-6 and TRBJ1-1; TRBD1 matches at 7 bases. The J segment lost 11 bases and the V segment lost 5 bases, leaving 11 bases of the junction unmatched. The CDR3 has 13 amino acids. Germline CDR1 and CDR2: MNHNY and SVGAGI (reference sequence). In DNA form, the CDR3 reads TGTGCCAGCAGTCCTCACGGACAGGTGAGGGCTTTCTTT. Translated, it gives CASSPHGQVRAFF.

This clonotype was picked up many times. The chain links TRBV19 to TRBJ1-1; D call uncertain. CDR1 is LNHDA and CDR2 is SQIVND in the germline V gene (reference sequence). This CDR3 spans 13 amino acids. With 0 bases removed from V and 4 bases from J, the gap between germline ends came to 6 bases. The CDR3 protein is CASSIDVTTEAFF. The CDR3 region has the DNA TGTGCCAGTAGTATAGACGTAACCACTGAAGCTTTCTTT.

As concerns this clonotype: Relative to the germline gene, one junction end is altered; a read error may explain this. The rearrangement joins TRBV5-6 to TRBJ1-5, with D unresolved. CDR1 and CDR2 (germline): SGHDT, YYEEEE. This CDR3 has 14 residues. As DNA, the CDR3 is TGTACCAGCAGCTTGGCAGTTAGCAATCAGCCCCAGCATTTT. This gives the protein CTSSLAVSNQPQHF.

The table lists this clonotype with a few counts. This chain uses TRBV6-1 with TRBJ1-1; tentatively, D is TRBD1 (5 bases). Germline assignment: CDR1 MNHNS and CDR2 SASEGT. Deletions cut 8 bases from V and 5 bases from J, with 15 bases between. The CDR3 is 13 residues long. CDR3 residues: CASGAGHETEAFF. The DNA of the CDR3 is TGTGCCAGCGGGGCAGGGCACGAGACTGAAGCTTTCTTT.

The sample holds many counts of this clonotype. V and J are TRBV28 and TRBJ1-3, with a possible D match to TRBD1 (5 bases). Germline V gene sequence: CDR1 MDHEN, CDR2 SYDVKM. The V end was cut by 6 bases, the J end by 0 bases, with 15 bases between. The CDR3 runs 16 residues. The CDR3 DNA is TGTGCCAGCAGCCCCTGGGGGGGAGGCTCTGGAAACACCATATATTTT. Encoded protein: CASSPWGGGSGNTIYF.

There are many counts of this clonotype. The CDR3 protein is CAISEGDEQYF. CDR3 DNA: TGTGCCATCAGTGAGGGGGACGAGCAGTACTTC. The genes are TRBV10-3 and TRBJ2-7, with D uncertain. This CDR3 region has 11 residues. V was trimmed by 2 bases and J by 5 bases, leaving 4 bases between them. Germline V gene lookup returns CDR1 ENHRY and CDR2 SYGVKD.

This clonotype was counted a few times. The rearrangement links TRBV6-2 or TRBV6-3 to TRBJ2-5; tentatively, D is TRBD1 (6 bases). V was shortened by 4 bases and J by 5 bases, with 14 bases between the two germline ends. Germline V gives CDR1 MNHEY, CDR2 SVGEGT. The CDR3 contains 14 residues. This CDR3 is CASSWLGAGETQYF. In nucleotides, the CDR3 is TGTGCCAGCAGTTGGTTGGGGGCCGGTGAGACCCAGTACTTC.

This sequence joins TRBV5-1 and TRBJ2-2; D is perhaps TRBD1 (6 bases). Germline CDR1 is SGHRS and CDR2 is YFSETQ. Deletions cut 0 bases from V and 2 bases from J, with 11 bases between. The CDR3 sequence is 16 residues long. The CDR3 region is CASSLDPGVNTGELFF. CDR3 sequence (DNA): TGCGCCAGCAGCTTGGATCCAGGGGTAAACACCGGGGAGCTGTTTTTT.

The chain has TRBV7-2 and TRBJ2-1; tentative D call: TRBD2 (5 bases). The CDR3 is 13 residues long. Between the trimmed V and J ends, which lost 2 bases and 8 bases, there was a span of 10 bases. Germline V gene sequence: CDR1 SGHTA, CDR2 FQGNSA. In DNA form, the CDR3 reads TGTGCCAGCAGCTTAACGGGGTACGATGAGCAGTTCTTC. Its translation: CASSLTGYDEQFF.